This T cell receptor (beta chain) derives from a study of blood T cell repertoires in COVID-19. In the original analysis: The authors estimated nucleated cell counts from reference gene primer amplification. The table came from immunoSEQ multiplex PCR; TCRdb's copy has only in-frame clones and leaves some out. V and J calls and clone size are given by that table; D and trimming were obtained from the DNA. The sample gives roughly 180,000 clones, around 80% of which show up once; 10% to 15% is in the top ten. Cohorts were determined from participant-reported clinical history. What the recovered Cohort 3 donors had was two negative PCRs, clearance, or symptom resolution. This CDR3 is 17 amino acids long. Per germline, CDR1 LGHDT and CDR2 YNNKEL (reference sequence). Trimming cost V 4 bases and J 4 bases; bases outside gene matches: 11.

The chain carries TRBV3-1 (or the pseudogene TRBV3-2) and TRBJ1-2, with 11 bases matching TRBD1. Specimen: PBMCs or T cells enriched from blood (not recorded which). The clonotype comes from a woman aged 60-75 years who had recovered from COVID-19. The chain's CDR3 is CASSPGTGGGVGYGYTF. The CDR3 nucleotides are TGTGCCAGCAGCCCCGGGACAGGGGGAGGCGTAGGCTATGGCTACACCTTC.